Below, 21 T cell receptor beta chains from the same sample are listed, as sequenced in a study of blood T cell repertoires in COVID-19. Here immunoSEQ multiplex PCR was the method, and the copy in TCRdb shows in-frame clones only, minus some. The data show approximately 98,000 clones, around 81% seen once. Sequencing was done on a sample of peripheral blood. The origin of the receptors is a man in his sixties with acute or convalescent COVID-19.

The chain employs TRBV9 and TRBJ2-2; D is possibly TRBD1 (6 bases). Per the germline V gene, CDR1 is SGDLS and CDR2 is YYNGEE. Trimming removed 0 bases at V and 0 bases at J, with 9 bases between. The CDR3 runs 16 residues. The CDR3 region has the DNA TGTGCCAGCAGCGTAGCCCGGACAGCGAACACCGGGGAGCTGTTTTTT. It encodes CASSVARTANTGELFF.

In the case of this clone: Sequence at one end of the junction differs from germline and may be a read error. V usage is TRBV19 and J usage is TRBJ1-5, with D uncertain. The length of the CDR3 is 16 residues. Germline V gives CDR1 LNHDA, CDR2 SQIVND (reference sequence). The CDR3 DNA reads TGTGCCAGGAGTAGTTCCCGAGGGCTACAACTAATGCCCCAGCATTTT. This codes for CARSSSRGLQLMPQHF.

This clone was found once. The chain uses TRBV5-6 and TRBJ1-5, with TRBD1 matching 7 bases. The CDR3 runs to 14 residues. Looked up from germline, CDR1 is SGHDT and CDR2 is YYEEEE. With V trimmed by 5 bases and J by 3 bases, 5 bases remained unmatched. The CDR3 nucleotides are TGTGCCAGCAGTTACGACAGGGCCAATCAGCCCCAGCATTTT. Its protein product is CASSYDRANQPQHF.

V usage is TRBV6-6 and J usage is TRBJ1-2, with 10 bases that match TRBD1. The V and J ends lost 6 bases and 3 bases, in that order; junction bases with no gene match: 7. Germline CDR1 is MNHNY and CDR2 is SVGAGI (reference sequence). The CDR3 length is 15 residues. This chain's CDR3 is CASSDRTGGDYGYTF. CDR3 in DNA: TGTGCCAGCAGCGATCGGACAGGGGGGGACTATGGCTACACCTTC.

The CDR3: CASSPGLAATRGNEQFF. The CDR3 coding sequence is TGTGCCAGCAGCCCCGGACTAGCGGCCACCCGGGGCAATGAGCAGTTCTTC. The V call is TRBV7-9, the J call TRBJ2-1; 10 nucleotides line up with TRBD2. This CDR3 spans 17 amino acids. V was pared by 5 bases and J by 6 bases, with 13 bases of the junction left unmatched. The V gene's germline CDR1 is SEHNR and CDR2 FQNEAQ (reference sequence).

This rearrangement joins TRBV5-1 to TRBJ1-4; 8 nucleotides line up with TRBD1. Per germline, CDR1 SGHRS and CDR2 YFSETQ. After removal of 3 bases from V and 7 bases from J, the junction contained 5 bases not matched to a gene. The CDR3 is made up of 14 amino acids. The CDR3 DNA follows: TGCGCCAGCAGCTCCCCAGGGACAGGTGAAAAACTGTTTTTT. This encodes CASSSPGTGEKLFF.

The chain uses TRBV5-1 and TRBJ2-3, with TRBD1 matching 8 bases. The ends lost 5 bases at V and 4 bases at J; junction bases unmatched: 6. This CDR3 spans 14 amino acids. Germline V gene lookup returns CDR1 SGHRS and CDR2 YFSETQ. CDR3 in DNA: TGCGCCAGCAGATTAGACAGGGGCTCAGATACGCAGTATTTT. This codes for CASRLDRGSDTQYF.

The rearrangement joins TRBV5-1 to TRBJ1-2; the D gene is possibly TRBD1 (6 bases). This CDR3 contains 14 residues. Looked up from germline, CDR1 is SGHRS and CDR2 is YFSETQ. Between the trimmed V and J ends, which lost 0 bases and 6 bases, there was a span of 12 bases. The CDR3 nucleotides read TGCGCCAGCAGCTTGGAGCGGGGGGCGGATGGCTACACCTTC. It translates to CASSLERGADGYTF.

CDR3 nucleotides: TGTGCCTGGAACGGACTAGCGGGGACGGGCACAGATACGCAGTATTTT. Translation: CAWNGLAGTGTDTQYF. The V and J genes are TRBV30 and TRBJ2-3; TRBD2 matches at 12 bases. Per germline, CDR1 GTSNPN and CDR2 SVGIG (reference sequence). V lost 4 bases, J lost 1 base, and 6 bases stayed unmatched. This CDR3 is 16 amino acids long.

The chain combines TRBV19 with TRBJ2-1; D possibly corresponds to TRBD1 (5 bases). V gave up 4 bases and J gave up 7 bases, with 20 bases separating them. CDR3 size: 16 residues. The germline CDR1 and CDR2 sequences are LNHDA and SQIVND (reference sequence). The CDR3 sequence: CASSTRRALSVNEQFF. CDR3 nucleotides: TGTGCCAGTAGTACACGCAGGGCCCTCTCCGTGAATGAGCAGTTCTTC.

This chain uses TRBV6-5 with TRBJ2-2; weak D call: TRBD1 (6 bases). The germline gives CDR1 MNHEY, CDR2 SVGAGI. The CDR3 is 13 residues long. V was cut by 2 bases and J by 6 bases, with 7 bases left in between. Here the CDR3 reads CASSYRQAGELFF. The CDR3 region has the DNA TGTGCCAGCAGTTACCGACAGGCCGGGGAGCTGTTTTTT.

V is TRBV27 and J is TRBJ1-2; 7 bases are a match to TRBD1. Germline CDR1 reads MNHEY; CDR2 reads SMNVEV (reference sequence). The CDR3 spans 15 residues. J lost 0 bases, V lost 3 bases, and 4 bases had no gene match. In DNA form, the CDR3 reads TGTGCCAGCAGTTTTACAGGGGACTCTAACTATGGCTACACCTTC. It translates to CASSFTGDSNYGYTF.

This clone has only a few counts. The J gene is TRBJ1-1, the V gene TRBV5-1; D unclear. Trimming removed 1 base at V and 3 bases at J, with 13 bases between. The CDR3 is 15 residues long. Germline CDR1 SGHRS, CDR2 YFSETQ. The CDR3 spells CASSLKEAGHTEAFF. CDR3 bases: TGCGCCAGCAGCTTGAAGGAGGCCGGGCACACTGAAGCTTTCTTT.

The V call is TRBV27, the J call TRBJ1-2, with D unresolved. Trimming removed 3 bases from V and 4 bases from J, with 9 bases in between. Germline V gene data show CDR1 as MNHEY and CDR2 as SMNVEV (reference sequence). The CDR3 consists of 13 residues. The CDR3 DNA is TGTGCCAGCAGTTTCGGAGCACTCTATGGCTACACCTTC. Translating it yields CASSFGALYGYTF.

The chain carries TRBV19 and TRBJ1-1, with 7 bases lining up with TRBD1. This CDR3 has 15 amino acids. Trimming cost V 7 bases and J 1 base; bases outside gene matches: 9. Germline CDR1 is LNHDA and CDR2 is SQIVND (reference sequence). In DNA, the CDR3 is TGTGCCAGTACCGAAGGCGGGACAGCGAACACTGAAGCTTTCTTT. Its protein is CASTEGGTANTEAFF.

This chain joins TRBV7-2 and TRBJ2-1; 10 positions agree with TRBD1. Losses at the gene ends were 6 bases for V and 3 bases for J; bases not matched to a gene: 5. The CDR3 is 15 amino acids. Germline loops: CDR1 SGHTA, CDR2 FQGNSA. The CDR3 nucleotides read TGTGCCAGCAGAATAGACAGGGGGCTCTACAATGAGCAGTTCTTC. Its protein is CASRIDRGLYNEQFF.

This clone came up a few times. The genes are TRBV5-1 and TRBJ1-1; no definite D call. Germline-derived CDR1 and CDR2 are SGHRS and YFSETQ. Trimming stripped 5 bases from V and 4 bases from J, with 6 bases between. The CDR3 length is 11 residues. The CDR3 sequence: CASSYGTEAFF. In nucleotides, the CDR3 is TGCGCCAGCAGTTACGGCACTGAAGCTTTCTTT.

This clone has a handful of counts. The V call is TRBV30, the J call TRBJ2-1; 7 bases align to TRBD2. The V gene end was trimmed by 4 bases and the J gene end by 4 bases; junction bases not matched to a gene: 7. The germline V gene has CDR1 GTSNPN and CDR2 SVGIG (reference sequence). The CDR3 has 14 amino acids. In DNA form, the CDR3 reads TGTGCCTGGAAAGATACGGGGGGTTACAATGAGCAGTTCTTC. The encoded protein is CAWKDTGGYNEQFF.

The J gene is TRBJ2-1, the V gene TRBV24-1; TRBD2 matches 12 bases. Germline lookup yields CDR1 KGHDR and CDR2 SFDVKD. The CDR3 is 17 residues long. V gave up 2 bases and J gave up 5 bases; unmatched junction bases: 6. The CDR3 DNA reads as TGTGCCACCAGTGATTCTACTAGCGGGGGGTTAGACAATGAGCAGTTCTTC. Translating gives CATSDSTSGGLDNEQFF.

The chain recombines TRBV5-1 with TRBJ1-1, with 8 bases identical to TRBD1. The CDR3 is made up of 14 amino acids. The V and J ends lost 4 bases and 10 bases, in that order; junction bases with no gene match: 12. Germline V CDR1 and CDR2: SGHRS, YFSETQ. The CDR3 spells CASSQLTGGDVAFF. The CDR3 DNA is TGCGCCAGCAGCCAACTAACAGGGGGAGATGTAGCTTTCTTT.

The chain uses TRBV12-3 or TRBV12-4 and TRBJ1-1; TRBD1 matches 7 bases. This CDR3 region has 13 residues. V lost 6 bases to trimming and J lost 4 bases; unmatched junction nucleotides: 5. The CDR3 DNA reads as TGTGCCAGCAGCCGACAGGGCTCCACTGAAGCTTTCTTT. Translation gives CASSRQGSTEAFF.